The T cell receptor (beta chain) described here comes from a study of blood T cell repertoires in COVID-19. Study context: Samples of COVID-19 (acute and convalescent) were obtained from the United States, Italy and Spain. PBMCs, B-cell-depleted T cells, or T cells were the source of the cDNA or gDNA that made up the material.

Per germline, CDR1 GTSNPN and CDR2 SVGIG (reference sequence). The length of the CDR3 is 17 residues. The V gene end was trimmed by 2 bases and the J gene end by 0 bases; junction bases not matched to a gene: 12. This clone was observed once. Per the study methods: Amplified reference gene primers provided the basis for estimating nucleated cell counts. The data were produced by immunoSEQ multiplex PCR, yet TCRdb's version contains in-frame clones alone and is incomplete. V and J calls and clone size are as listed in that table; D and trimming were resolved from the DNA. This table has about 190,000 clones, 70% to 90% appearing once.

Material: peripheral blood. This chain links TRBV30 with TRBJ1-1, with 7 bases identical to TRBD1. The clonotype comes from an elderly woman with acute or convalescent COVID-19. The CDR3 loop reads CAWSPYHRGSLNTEAFF. DNA for the CDR3: TGTGCCTGGAGTCCTTACCACAGGGGCAGCCTGAACACTGAAGCTTTCTTT.